This T cell receptor (beta chain) was sequenced during a study of response to subunit inactivated influenza vaccine. This CDR3 has 14 residues. V dropped 3 bases and J dropped 0 bases, with 8 bases sitting between them. Germline V lookup: CDR1 SGHAT, CDR2 FQNNGV. Using its own MiXCR run on the RT-PCR reads, TCRdb lists one record per CDR3 protein. The sample includes about 500,000 distinct CDR3 sequences, approximately 15% seen only once; the top ten take less than 4%. J is TRBJ1-1 and V is TRBV11-2; D might be TRBD1 (5 bases). The sequence was obtained from a man aged 50-75 years who received an inactivated influenza vaccine. This specimen was CD4+ T cells sorted from PBMCs, taken around 25 months after vaccination. Here the CDR3 DNA reads TGTGCCAGCAGCTTGAACAGGATGAACACTGAAGCTTTCTTT. Residues: CASSLNRMNTEAFF.